This T cell receptor beta chain emerged from a study of blood T cell repertoires in COVID-19. This clone was observed once. TCRdb's copy holds only in-frame clones and misses some; the assay was immunoSEQ multiplex PCR. The sample has 150,000 to 200,000 clones; roughly 81% are singletons. V dropped 3 bases and J dropped 7 bases, with 12 bases sitting between them. This CDR3 is 13 amino acids long. The sample consisted of peripheral blood. This TCR was recovered from a woman older than 75 with COVID-19, enrolled during active disease. V and J are TRBV12-3 or TRBV12-4 and TRBJ1-2; the D gene is possibly TRBD1 (5 bases). CDR3 loop: CASSFSGGGGYTF. The DNA for the CDR3 is TGTGCCAGCAGTTTCTCCGGGGGAGGTGGCTACACCTTC.